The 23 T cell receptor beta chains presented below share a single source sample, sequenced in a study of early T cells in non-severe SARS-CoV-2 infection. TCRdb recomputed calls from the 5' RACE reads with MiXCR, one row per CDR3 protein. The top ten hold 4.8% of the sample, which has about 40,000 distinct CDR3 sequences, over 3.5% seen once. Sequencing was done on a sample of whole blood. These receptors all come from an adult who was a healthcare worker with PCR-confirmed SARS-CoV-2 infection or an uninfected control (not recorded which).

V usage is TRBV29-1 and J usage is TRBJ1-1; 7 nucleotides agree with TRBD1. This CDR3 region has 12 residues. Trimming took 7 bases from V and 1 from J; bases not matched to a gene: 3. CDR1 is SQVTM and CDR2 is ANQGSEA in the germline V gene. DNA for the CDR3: TGCAGCGCCCGACAGGGGAACACTGAAGCTTTCTTT. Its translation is CSARQGNTEAFF.

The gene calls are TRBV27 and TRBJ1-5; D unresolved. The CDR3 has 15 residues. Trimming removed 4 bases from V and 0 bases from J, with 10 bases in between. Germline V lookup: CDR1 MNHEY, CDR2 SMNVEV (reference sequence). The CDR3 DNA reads TGTGCCAGCAGTTCCACCGACGGTAGCAATCAGCCCCAGCATTTT. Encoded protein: CASSSTDGSNQPQHF.

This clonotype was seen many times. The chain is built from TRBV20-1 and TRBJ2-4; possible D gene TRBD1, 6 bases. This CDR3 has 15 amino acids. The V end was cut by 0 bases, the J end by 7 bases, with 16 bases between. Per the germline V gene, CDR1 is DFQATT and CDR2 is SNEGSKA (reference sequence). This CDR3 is CSARDLRGQINIQYF. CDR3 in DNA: TGCAGTGCTAGAGATCTCCGTGGACAGATTAACATTCAGTACTTC.

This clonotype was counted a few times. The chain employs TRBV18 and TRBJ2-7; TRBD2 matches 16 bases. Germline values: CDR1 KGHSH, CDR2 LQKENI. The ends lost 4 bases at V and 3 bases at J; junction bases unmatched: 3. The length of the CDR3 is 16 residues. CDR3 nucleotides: TGTGCCAGCTCACGGGGACTAGCGGGAGGGATCTACGAGCAGTACTTC. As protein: CASSRGLAGGIYEQYF.

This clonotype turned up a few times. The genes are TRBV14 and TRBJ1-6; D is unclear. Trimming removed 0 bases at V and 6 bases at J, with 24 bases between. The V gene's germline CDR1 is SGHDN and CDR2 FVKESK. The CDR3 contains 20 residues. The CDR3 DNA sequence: TGTGCCAGCAGCCAAGAAAGCATACGGACCGGAGTTTCCGTTAATTCACCCCTCCACTTT. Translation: CASSQESIRTGVSVNSPLHF.

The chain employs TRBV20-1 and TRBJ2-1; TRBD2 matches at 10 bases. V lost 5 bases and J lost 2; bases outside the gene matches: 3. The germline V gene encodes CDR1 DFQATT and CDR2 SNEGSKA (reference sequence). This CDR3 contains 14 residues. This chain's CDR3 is CSAPTSGPYNEQFF. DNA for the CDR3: TGCAGTGCTCCGACTAGCGGGCCCTACAATGAGCAGTTCTTC.

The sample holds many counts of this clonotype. CDR3 in DNA: TGTGCCAGCAGCCCAGGAACAGCCTTCCAAGAGACCCAGTACTTC. This gives the protein CASSPGTAFQETQYF. The gene calls are TRBV9 and TRBJ2-5; no reliable D call. The ends were cut back, 4 bases at V and 1 base at J, with 14 bases in the middle. Germline loops: CDR1 SGDLS, CDR2 YYNGEE. The CDR3 loop spans 15 amino acids.

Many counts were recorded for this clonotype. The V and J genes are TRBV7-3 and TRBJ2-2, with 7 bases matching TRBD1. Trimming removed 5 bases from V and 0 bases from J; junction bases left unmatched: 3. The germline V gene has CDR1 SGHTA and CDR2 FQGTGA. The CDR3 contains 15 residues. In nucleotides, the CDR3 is TGTGCCAGCAGCATGACAGGGTCGAACACCGGGGAGCTGTTTTTT. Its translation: CASSMTGSNTGELFF.

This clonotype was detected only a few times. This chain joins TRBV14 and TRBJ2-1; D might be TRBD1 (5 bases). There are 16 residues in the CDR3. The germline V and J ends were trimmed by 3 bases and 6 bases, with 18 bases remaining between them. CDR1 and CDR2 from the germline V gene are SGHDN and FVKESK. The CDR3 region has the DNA TGTGCCAGCAGCCATCTTCGAAGACAGTCCCCCAATGAGCAGTTCTTC. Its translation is CASSHLRRQSPNEQFF.

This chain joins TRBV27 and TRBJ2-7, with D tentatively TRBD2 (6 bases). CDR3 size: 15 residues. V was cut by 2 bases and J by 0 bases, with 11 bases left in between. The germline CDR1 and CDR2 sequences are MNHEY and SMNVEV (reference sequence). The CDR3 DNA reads TGTGCCAGCAGTTTAACGGGACTGATCTCCTACGAGCAGTACTTC. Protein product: CASSLTGLISYEQYF.

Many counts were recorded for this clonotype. For the CDR3, the DNA is TGCAGTGCTAGAGTCCCAGGGGGCGCGGGCTACACCTTC. Translation gives CSARVPGGAGYTF. J is TRBJ1-2 and V is TRBV20-1; TRBD1 matches 8 bases. V gave up 1 base and J gave up 8 bases; unmatched junction bases: 6. The CDR3 extends over 13 amino acids. Germline CDR1 reads DFQATT; CDR2 reads SNEGSKA (reference sequence).

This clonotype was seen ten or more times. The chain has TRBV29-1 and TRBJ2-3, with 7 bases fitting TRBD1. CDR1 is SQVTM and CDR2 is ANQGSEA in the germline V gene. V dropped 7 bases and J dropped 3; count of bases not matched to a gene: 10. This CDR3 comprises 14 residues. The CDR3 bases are TGCAGCGGAGGGGGCGCGTACCATACAGATACGCAGTATTTT. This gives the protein CSGGGAYHTDTQYF.

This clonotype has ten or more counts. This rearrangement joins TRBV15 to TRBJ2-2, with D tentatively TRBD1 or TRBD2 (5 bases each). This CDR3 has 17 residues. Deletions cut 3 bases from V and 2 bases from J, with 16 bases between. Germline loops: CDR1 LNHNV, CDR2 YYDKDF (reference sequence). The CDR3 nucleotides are TGTGCCACCAGCAGGAGGGTGACAGCCCTTAACACCGGGGAGCTGTTTTTT. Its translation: CATSRRVTALNTGELFF.

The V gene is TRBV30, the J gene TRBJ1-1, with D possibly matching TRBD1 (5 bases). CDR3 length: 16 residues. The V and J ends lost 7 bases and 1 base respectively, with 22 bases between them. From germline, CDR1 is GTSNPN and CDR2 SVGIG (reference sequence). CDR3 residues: CASGRGLRQQNTEAFF. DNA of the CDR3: TGTGCCTCGGGTAGGGGCTTACGACAGCAGAACACTGAAGCTTTCTTT.

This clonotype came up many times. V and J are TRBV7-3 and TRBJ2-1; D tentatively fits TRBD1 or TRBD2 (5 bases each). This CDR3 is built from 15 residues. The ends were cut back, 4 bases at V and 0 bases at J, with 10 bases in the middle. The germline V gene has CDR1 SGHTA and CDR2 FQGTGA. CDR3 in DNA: TGTGCCAGCAGCTCGGGGCAGAGCTCCTACAATGAGCAGTTCTTC. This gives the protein CASSSGQSSYNEQFF.

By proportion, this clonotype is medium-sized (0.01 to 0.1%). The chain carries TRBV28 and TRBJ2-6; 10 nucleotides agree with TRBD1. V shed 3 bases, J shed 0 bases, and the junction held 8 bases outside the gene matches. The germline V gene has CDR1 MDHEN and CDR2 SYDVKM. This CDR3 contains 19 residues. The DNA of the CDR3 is TGTGCCAGCAGTTTCAACTCGGGACAGGGGTTCTCTGGGGCCAACGTCCTGACTTTC. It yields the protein CASSFNSGQGFSGANVLTF.

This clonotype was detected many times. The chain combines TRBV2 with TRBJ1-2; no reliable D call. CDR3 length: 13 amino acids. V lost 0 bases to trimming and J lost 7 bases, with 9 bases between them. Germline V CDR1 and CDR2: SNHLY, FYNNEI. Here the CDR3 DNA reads TGTGCCAGCAGTGAAGCGCTGGAGGGTGGCTACACCTTC. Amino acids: CASSEALEGGYTF. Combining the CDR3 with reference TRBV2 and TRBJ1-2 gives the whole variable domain EPEVTQTPSHQVTQMGQEVILRCVPISNHLYFYWYRQILGQKVEFLVSFYNNEISEKSEIFDDQFSVERPDGSNFTLKIRSTKLEDSAMYFCASSEALEGGYTFGSGTRLTVV.

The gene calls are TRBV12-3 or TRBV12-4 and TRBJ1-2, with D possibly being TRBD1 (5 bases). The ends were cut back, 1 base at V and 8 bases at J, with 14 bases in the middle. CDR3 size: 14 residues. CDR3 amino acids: CASSLEGPQRGYTF. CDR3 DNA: TGTGCCAGCAGTTTAGAGGGGCCCCAACGGGGCTACACCTTC.

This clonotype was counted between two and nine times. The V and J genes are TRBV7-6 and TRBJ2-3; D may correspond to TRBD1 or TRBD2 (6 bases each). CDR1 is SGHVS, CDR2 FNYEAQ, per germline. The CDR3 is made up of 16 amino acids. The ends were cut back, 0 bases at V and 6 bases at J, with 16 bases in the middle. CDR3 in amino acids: CASSLAGGGPEDTQYF. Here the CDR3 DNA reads TGTGCCAGCAGCTTAGCCGGGGGCGGGCCCGAGGATACGCAGTATTTT.

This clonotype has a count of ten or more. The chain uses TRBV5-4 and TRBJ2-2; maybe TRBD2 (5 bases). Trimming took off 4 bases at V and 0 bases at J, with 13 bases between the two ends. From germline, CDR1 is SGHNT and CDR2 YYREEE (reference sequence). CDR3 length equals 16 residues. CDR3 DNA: TGTGCCAGCAGCCTACTTGAAGCGGCGAACACCGGGGAGCTGTTTTTT. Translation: CASSLLEAANTGELFF.

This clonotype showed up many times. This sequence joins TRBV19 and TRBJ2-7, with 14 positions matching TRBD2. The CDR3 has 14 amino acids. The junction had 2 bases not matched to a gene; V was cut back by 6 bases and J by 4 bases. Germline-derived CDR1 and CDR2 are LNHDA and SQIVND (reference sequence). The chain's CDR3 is CASRGTSGSYEQYF. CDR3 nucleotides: TGTGCCAGTAGGGGGACTAGCGGGAGTTACGAGCAGTACTTC.

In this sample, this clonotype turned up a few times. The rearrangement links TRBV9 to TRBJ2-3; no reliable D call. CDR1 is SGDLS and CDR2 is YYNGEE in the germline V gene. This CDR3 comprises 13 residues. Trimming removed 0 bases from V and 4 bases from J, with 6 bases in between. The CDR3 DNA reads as TGTGCCAGCAGCGTAGCGTTAGCAGATACGCAGTATTTT. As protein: CASSVALADTQYF.

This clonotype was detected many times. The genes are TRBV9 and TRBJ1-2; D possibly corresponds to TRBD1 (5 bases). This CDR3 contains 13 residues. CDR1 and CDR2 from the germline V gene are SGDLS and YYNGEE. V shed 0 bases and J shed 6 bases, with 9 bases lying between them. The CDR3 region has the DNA TGTGCCAGCAGCGTAGCAGGGAAGGATGGCTACACCTTC. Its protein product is CASSVAGKDGYTF.